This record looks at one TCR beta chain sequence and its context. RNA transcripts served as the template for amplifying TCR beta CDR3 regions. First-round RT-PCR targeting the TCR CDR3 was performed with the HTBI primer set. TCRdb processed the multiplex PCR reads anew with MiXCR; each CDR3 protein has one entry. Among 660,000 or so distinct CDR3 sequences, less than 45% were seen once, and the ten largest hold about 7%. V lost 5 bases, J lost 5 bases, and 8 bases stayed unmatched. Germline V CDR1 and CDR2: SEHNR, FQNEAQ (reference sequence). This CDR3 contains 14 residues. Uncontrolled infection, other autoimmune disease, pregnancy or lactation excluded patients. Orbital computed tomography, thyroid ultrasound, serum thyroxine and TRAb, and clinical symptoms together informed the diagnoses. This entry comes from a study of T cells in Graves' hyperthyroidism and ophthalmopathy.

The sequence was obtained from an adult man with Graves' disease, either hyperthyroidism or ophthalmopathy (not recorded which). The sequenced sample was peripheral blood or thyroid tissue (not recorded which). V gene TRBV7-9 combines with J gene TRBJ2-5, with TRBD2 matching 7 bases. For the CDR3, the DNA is TGTGCCAGCAGCCAAGAAGAACTAGCGGAGACCCAGTACTTC. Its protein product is CASSQEELAETQYF. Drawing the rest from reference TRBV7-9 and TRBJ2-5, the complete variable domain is DTGVSQNPRHKITKRGQNVTFRCDPISEHNRLYWYRQTLGQGPEFLTYFQNEAQLEKSRLLSDRFSAERPKGSFSTLEIQRTEQGDSAMYLCASSQEELAETQYFGPGTRLLVL.